The 10 T cell receptor beta chains given below trace back to one sample, sequenced in a study of CD8+ T cells in alopecia areata. TCR sequencing used cDNA made by reverse transcription of extracted RNA. Libraries were prepared by immunoSEQ multiplex PCR; TCRdb keeps only in-frame clonotypes and omits some of them. The data show some 99,000 clones, 50% to 75% seen once. Treatment in this sample: oral pan-JAK inhibitor, 5-10 mg twice daily. The input for sequencing was CD8+ T cells sorted from blood, taken at week 4, from a patient treated with tofacitinib. The source is a human donor with alopecia areata.

The chain joins TRBV27 to TRBJ2-1; 10 nucleotides agree with TRBD1. CDR1 MNHEY and CDR2 SMNVEV come from the germline V gene (reference sequence). This CDR3 region has 13 residues. Trimming took 7 bases from V and 10 from J; bases not matched to a gene: 7. The CDR3 reads CASTWTGGFEQFF. The CDR3 nucleotides read TGTGCCAGCACATGGACAGGGGGGTTCGAGCAGTTCTTC.

The genes are TRBV5-6 and TRBJ2-5; D is perhaps TRBD1 (5 bases). CDR3 length: 14 residues. Germline lookup yields CDR1 SGHDT and CDR2 YYEEEE. V gave up 2 bases and J gave up 7 bases, with 15 bases separating them. DNA of the CDR3: TGTGCCAGCAGCTTTTCCAATCTTAGGGGGACCCAGTACTTC. As protein: CASSFSNLRGTQYF.

V gene TRBV30 combines with J gene TRBJ2-3; TRBD2 matches 13 bases. The CDR3 extends over 19 amino acids. CDR1 and CDR2 (germline): GTSNPN, SVGIG (reference sequence). Trimming took 5 bases from V and 4 from J; bases not matched to a gene: 18. The CDR3 bases are TGTGCCTGGGCAGGGGAATATGGACTAGCGGGAGTTGGGGCAGATACGCAGTATTTT. It yields the protein CAWAGEYGLAGVGADTQYF.

The chain couples TRBV30 to TRBJ2-3, with a weak D call TRBD2 (7 bases). Germline values: CDR1 GTSNPN, CDR2 SVGIG (reference sequence). The CDR3 totals 14 residues. V was cut by 3 bases and J by 5 bases, with 15 bases left in between. The CDR3 loop is CAWSGGRWGDTQYF. CDR3 nucleotides: TGTGCCTGGAGCGGGGGGCGCTGGGGAGATACGCAGTATTTT.

This chain connects TRBV4-1 to TRBJ2-7; 7 bases fit TRBD2. The V and J ends lost 1 base and 5 bases, in that order; junction bases with no gene match: 8. Germline loops: CDR1 MGHRA, CDR2 YSYEKL. CDR3 length: 15 residues. CDR3 nucleotide sequence: TGCGCCAGCAGCCAAGTGGTTGCGGGAGAGGACGAGCAGTACTTC. It codes for CASSQVVAGEDEQYF.

The chain couples TRBV5-1 to TRBJ2-3; TRBD1 or TRBD2 may be the D gene (5 bases each). The germline V and J ends were trimmed by 1 base and 5 bases, with 11 bases remaining between them. This CDR3 comprises 14 residues. Per the germline V gene, CDR1 is SGHRS and CDR2 is YFSETQ. The CDR3 sequence: CASSLLSGGDTQYF. Here the CDR3 DNA reads TGCGCCAGCAGCTTGCTATCTGGGGGAGATACGCAGTATTTT.

This chain links TRBV4-3 with TRBJ2-1; TRBD2 agrees at 13 bases. Germline V lookup: CDR1 LGHNA, CDR2 YSLEER. This CDR3 has 16 amino acids. With 2 bases clipped from V and 10 bases from J, the junction kept 8 bases outside the gene matches. CDR3 amino acids: CASSQSLAGGPREQFF. For the CDR3, the DNA is TGCGCCAGCAGCCAATCACTAGCGGGGGGGCCCCGCGAGCAGTTCTTC.

This clone showed up just a few times. V usage is TRBV27 and J usage is TRBJ1-3; no clear D gene. V gave up 5 bases and J gave up 0 bases, with 11 bases separating them. Germline CDR1 reads MNHEY; CDR2 reads SMNVEV (reference sequence). This CDR3 contains 15 residues. The CDR3 nucleotides read TGTGCCAGCAGTCCCATCGGGTCCTCTGGAAACACCATATATTTT. Amino acid sequence: CASSPIGSSGNTIYF.

This clone was seen more than once but under ten times. This chain joins TRBV23-1 and TRBJ1-2; D not certain. TRBV23-1 is an ORF, with its function uncertain. The CDR3 has 13 amino acids. The V and J ends lost 6 bases and 3 bases respectively, with 11 bases between them. The CDR3 DNA is TGCGCCAGCAGCGGACTAGTCGACTATGGCTACACCTTC. The encoded protein is CASSGLVDYGYTF.

This sequence joins TRBV30 and TRBJ2-5, with 10 nucleotides matching TRBD1. V shed 5 bases, J shed 5 bases, and the junction held 8 bases outside the gene matches. Germline V lookup: CDR1 GTSNPN, CDR2 SVGIG (reference sequence). The CDR3 has 14 amino acids. The CDR3 nucleotides read TGTGCCTGGTACCCGGGACAGGGGACGGAGACCCAGTACTTC. Its translation: CAWYPGQGTETQYF.